The clone carrying this T cell receptor beta chain was seen only once. This CDR3 comprises 14 residues. Germline assignment: CDR1 DFQATT and CDR2 SNEGSKA (reference sequence). V gave up 3 bases and J gave up 1 base, with 13 bases separating them. This specimen comes from a study of blood T cell repertoires in COVID-19. Using immunoSEQ multiplex PCR, the repertoire was profiled, and TCRdb retains in-frame clones only, with some absent. The sample has about 14,000 clones, around 70% seen once. Input material: peripheral blood. The gene calls are TRBV20-1 and TRBJ2-7, with D tentatively TRBD1 (6 bases). This TCR was recovered from a boy aged 2-15 years with active or convalescent COVID-19. CDR3 DNA sequence: TGCAGTGCTAGTGACGCGCAGGGGTCCTACGAGCAGTACTTC. Its translation: CSASDAQGSYEQYF.